This T cell receptor beta chain originates from a study of T cells in Graves' hyperthyroidism and ophthalmopathy. Over 18 months, lack of ophthalmopathy progression marked Graves' hyperthyroidism as stable. This clonotype was counted at least ten times. RNA transcripts yielded amplified TCR beta CDR3 regions. In the first-round RT-PCR of the TCR CDR3, the HTBI primer set was used. MiXCR, applied by TCRdb to the multiplex PCR reads, yields one record per CDR3 protein. The sample records hundreds of thousands of distinct CDR3 sequences, 13% to 15% being singletons. This receptor was identified in a woman aged 18-29 years with Graves' hyperthyroidism. The sequenced material came from blood.

The CDR3 DNA sequence: TGCAGCGTTGTGGGACTAGCAACAGATACGCAGTATTTT. Its translation: CSVVGLATDTQYF. This sequence joins TRBV29-1 and TRBJ2-3; 9 positions agree with TRBD2. V trimming: 4 bases; J trimming: 3 bases; junction bases outside the gene matches: 2. CDR1 and CDR2 from the germline V gene are SQVTM and ANQGSEA. The CDR3 is 13 amino acids.